The clone carrying this T cell receptor (beta chain) was picked up a small number of times. This entry comes from a study of blood T cell repertoires in COVID-19. Produced via immunoSEQ multiplex PCR; TCRdb's table is partial and in-frame only. The table lists about 42,000 clones, nearly 90% of them singletons. The CDR3 runs 17 residues. The germline gives CDR1 SEHNR, CDR2 FQNEAQ (reference sequence). Trimming took 5 bases from V and 4 from J; bases not matched to a gene: 11. The receptor was derived from a human donor in a cohort sampled during active COVID-19. This chain connects TRBV7-9 to TRBJ2-2; TRBD1 agrees at 9 bases. The sequencing input was peripheral blood. The CDR3 DNA sequence: TGTGCCAGCAGCCAAAGACAGGGGGTGAACTTCACCGGGGAGCTGTTTTTT. It specifies CASSQRQGVNFTGELFF. Filled out from reference TRBV7-9 and TRBJ2-2, the complete variable domain reads DTGVSQNPRHKITKRGQNVTFRCDPISEHNRLYWYRQTLGQGPEFLTYFQNEAQLEKSRLLSDRFSAERPKGSFSTLEIQRTEQGDSAMYLCASSQRQGVNFTGELFFGEGSRLTVL.